Listed here are 4 T cell receptor beta chains from one sample, sequenced in a study of CD8 T cells in ankylosing spondylitis. TCRdb re-analysed the 5' RACE reads in MiXCR, keeping a single row per CDR3 protein. The sample consists of about 150,000 distinct CDR3 sequences, roughly 31% of them appearing once. The specimen was synovial fluid, either unsorted or a sorted T cell fraction (not recorded which). All receptors come from a male donor with ankylosing spondylitis.

This clonotype was counted a few times. This chain connects TRBV7-2 to TRBJ2-5; D is perhaps TRBD1 or TRBD2 (5 bases each). This CDR3 has 17 residues. V was cut by 2 bases and J by 5 bases, with 21 bases left in between. Germline lookup yields CDR1 SGHTA and CDR2 FQGNSA. As DNA, the CDR3 is TGTGCCAGCAGCTTAACCCGGATATTGGGGGAGCGGGAGACCCAGTACTTC. It specifies CASSLTRILGERETQYF. Full variable domain (rest looked up from reference TRBV7-2 and TRBJ2-5): GAGVSQSPSNKVTEKGKDVELRCDPISGHTALYWYRQSLGQGLEFLIYFQGNSAPDKSGLPSDRFSAERTGGSVSTLTIQRTQQEDSAVYLCASSLTRILGERETQYFGPGTRLLVL.

This rearrangement joins TRBV20-1 to TRBJ2-1; D could derive from TRBD1 or TRBD2 (6 bases each). The CDR3 is 13 residues long. The V gene's germline CDR1 is DFQATT and CDR2 SNEGSKA (reference sequence). V lost 2 bases and J lost 7, with 12 bases in between. The CDR3 is CSARPGGRNEQFF. The CDR3 DNA follows: TGCAGTGCTAGACCCGGGGGCCGGAATGAGCAGTTCTTC.

The chain combines TRBV21-1 with TRBJ2-7; whether TRBD2, the table's D call, matches the DNA was not checked. TRBV21-1 is assigned pseudogene status. The CDR3 has 16 amino acids. Here the CDR3 DNA reads TGTGCCAGCAGCAAACCCGGTGATAGCGGGCGTTACGAGCAGTACTTC. Protein: CASSKPGDSGRYEQYF.

This clonotype occurred a few times. This chain connects TRBV9 to TRBJ1-2; possible D gene TRBD1, 6 bases. The V end was cut by 0 bases, the J end by 8 bases, with 17 bases between. The CDR3 sequence is 15 residues long. The germline gives CDR1 SGDLS, CDR2 YYNGEE. The CDR3 sequence is CASSVADSGGRGYTF. The CDR3, as DNA: TGTGCCAGCAGCGTAGCGGATTCCGGGGGCAGGGGCTACACCTTC. Filled out from reference TRBV9 and TRBJ1-2, the complete variable domain reads DSGVTQTPKHLITATGQRVTLRCSPRSGDLSVYWYQQSLDQGLQFLIQYYNGEERAKGNILERFSAQQFPDLHSELNLSSLELGDSALYFCASSVADSGGRGYTFGSGTRLTVV.